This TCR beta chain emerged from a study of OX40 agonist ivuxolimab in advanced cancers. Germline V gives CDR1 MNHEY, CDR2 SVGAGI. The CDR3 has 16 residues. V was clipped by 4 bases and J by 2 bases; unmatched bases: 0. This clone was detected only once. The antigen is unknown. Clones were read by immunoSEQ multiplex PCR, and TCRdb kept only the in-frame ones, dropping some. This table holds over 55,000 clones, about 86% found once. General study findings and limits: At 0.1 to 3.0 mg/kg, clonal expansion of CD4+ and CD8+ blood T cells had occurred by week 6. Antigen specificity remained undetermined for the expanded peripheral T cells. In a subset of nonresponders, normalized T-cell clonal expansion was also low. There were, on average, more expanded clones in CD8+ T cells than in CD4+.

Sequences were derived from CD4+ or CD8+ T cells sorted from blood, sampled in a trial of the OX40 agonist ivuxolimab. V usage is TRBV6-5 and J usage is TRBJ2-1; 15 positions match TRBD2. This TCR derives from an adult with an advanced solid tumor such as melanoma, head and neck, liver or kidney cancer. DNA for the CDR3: TGTGCCAGCAGTTGGACTAGCGGGGGGGCCTACAATGAGCAGTTCTTC. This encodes CASSWTSGGAYNEQFF.